The clone carrying this T cell receptor (beta chain) appeared many times. This entry is derived from a study of T cells in Graves' hyperthyroidism and ophthalmopathy. TCR beta CDR3 regions were amplified from RNA transcripts. First-round RT-PCR targeting the TCR CDR3 was performed with the HTBI primer set. MiXCR was run by TCRdb on the multiplex PCR reads, yielding one entry per CDR3 protein. The sample consists of some 180,000 distinct CDR3 sequences, about 18% of them appearing once. Trimming took off 2 bases at V and 2 bases at J, with 12 bases between the two ends. There are 16 residues in the CDR3. Germline assignment: CDR1 SEHNR and CDR2 FQNEAQ (reference sequence).

Sequenced material: blood. This chain joins TRBV7-9 and TRBJ2-2; D not certain. This clonotype was sampled from a woman aged 45 to 65 with Graves' hyperthyroidism. Here the CDR3 DNA reads TGTGCCAGCAGCTTATGGGTCACCCCTAACACCGGGGAGCTGTTTTTT. Translation: CASSLWVTPNTGELFF.